This TCR beta chain is drawn from a study of cytomegalovirus exposure and HLA in healthy donors. On this clone: The target antigen is unknown.

General study findings and limits: Across donors, most TCRs were seen rarely, yet some public ones were widespread.

This CDR3 contains 15 residues. CDR1 and CDR2 (germline): SGHDT, YYEEEE. Trimming left V 0 bases short and J 12 bases short, with 21 bases between. TCRdb's table, derived via immunoSEQ multiplex PCR, lists solely in-frame clones and lacks some. The table has 60,000 to 65,000 clones, around 95% seen once. The sequenced sample consisted of PBMCs. The source of this sequence is a woman aged 18-29 years in good health and CMV-seropositive. The chain employs TRBV5-6 and TRBJ1-2; D might be TRBD1 (5 bases). Here the CDR3 DNA reads TGTGCCAGCAGCTTGGGGGCGGGGCCGGATGTATGGGACACCTTC. This codes for CASSLGAGPDVWDTF. The entire variable domain, with the rest obtained from reference TRBV5-6 and TRBJ1-2, is as follows: DAGVTQSPTHLIKTRGQQVTLRCSPKSGHDTVSWYQQALGQGPQFIFQYYEEEERQRGNFPDRFSGHQFPNYSSELNVNALLLGDSALYLCASSLGAGPDVWDTFGSGTRLTVV.